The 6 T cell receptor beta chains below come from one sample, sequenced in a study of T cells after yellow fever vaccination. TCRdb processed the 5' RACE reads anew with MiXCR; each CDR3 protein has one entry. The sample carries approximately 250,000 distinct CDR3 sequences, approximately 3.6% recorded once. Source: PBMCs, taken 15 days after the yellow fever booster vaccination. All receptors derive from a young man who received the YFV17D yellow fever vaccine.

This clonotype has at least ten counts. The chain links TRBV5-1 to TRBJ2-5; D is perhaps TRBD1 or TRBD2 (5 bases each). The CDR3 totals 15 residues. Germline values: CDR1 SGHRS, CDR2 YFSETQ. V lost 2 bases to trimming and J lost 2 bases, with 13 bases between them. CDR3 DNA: TGCGCCAGCAGCTTTCAGGGACGGATACAAGAGACCCAGTACTTC. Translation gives CASSFQGRIQETQYF. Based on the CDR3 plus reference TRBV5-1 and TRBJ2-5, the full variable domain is KAGVTQTPRYLIKTRGQQVTLSCSPISGHRSVSWYQQTPGQGLQFLFEYFSETQRNKGNFPGRFSGRQFSNSRSEMNVSTLELGDSALYLCASSFQGRIQETQYFGPGTRLLVL.

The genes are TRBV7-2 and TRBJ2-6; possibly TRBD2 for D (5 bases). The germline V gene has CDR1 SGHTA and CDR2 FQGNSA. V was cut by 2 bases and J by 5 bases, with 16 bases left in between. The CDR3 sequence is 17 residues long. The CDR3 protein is CASSLRPLLGRANVLTF. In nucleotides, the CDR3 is TGTGCCAGCAGCTTACGACCGCTACTAGGGAGGGCCAACGTCCTGACTTTC. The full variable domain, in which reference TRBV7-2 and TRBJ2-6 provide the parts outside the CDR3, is GAGVSQSPSNKVTEKGKDVELRCDPISGHTALYWYRQSLGQGLEFLIYFQGNSAPDKSGLPSDRFSAERTGGSVSTLTIQRTQQEDSAVYLCASSLRPLLGRANVLTFGAGSRLTVL.

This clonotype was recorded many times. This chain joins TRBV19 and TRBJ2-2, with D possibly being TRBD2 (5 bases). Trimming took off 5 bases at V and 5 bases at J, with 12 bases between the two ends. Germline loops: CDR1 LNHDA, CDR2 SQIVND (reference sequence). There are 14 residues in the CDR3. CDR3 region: CASSYRTQTGELFF. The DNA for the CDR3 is TGTGCCAGTAGTTACCGGACTCAAACCGGGGAGCTGTTTTTT.

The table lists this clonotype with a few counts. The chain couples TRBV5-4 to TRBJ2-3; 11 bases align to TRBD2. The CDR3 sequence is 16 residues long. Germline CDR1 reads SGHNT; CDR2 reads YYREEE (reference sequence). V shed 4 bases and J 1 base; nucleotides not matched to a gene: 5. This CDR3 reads CASSPGGLAGTDTQYF. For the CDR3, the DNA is TGTGCCAGCAGCCCGGGGGGACTAGCGGGCACAGATACGCAGTATTTT.

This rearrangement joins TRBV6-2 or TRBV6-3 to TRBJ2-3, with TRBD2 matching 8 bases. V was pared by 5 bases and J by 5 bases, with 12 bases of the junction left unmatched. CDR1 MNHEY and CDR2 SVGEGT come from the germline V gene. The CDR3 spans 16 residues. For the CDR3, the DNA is TGTGCCAGCAGTGAAGGTGTGGCGGGGGGAATAGATACGCAGTATTTT. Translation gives CASSEGVAGGIDTQYF.

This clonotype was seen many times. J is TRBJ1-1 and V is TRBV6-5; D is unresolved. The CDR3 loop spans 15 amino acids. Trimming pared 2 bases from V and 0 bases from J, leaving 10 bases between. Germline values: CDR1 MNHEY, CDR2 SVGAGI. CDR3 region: CASSYVNSLNTEAFF. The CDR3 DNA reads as TGTGCCAGCAGTTACGTCAACAGCCTGAACACTGAAGCTTTCTTT.